Shown below are 32 T cell receptor beta chains from a single sample sequenced in a study of monozygotic twins with inflammatory bowel disease. TCRdb re-called the 5' RACE reads; one entry per CDR3 protein, DNA not given. The sample's table shows about 210,000 distinct CDR3 sequences. Sequencing was done on a sample of blood. These receptors were collected from a human donor with ulcerative colitis or Crohn's disease, or a healthy co-twin of an affected twin (not recorded which).

CDR3 loop: CASSLLSNQPQHF. J is TRBJ1-5 and V is TRBV27. CDR1 MNHEY and CDR2 SMNVEV come from the germline V gene (reference sequence). This CDR3 comprises 13 residues.

The chain couples TRBV15 to TRBJ2-4; TCRdb reports TRBD2, a call that lacks DNA to check it against. The CDR3 extends over 16 amino acids. CDR1 LNHNV and CDR2 YYDKDF come from the germline V gene (reference sequence). The CDR3 loop is CATSSPWGLSKNIQYF.

The chain couples TRBV12-3 or TRBV12-4 to TRBJ1-2; no DNA is available, so the TRBD1 call from TCRdb remains unchecked. The length of the CDR3 is 15 residues. The CDR3 spells CASSSQGGIGLGYTF.

CDR3 sequence: CASSLGRGAYNEQFF. This rearrangement joins TRBV11-3 to TRBJ2-1; TCRdb's D call, TRBD1, is unchecked because there is no DNA. CDR1 is SGHNT and CDR2 is YENEEA in the germline V gene. This CDR3 contains 15 residues.

The CDR3 sequence is CSARDLVNPNTGELFF. V usage is TRBV20-1 and J usage is TRBJ2-2. This CDR3 is 16 amino acids long. CDR1 and CDR2 (germline): DFQATT, SNEGSKA (reference sequence).

The rearrangement joins TRBV5-5 to TRBJ2-3. The germline CDR1 and CDR2 sequences are SGHKS and YYEKEE (reference sequence). CDR3 length: 13 amino acids. This CDR3 is CASRNLGTDTQYF.

The chain couples TRBV5-1 to TRBJ2-1; absent DNA, TCRdb's TRBD1 call cannot be checked. The germline V gene encodes CDR1 SGHRS and CDR2 YFSETQ. The CDR3 covers 16 residues. The CDR3 spells CASNTGTGISYNEQFF.

J is TRBJ2-7 and V is TRBV12-3 or TRBV12-4; the TRBD1 assignment by TCRdb is unverifiable without DNA. CDR3 size: 14 residues. CDR3 loop: CASSSGTVAYEQYF.

The CDR3: CASSQTGQYGYTF. The genes are TRBV3-1 and TRBJ1-2; the D call of TRBD1 rests on TCRdb alone, since no DNA is present to check it. Germline CDR1 LGHDT, CDR2 YNNKEL (reference sequence). This CDR3 is built from 13 residues.

This chain connects TRBV11-1 to TRBJ1-6. Germline V gene sequence: CDR1 SGHAT, CDR2 FQDESV (reference sequence). The CDR3 is 14 amino acids. The CDR3: CASSSTVLNSPLHF.

The genes are TRBV20-1 and TRBJ2-7. Germline assignment: CDR1 DFQATT and CDR2 SNEGSKA (reference sequence). The CDR3 spans 15 residues. CDR3 protein: CSARDATVQSYEQYF.

The V call is TRBV29-1, the J call TRBJ2-3; there is no DNA to check the TCRdb D call of TRBD2. Per germline, CDR1 SQVTM and CDR2 ANQGSEA. The CDR3 is 13 residues long. The chain's CDR3 is CSVGTSSTDTQYF.

V usage is TRBV5-1 and J usage is TRBJ2-2; there is no DNA to check the TCRdb D call of TRBD1. The germline V gene encodes CDR1 SGHRS and CDR2 YFSETQ. The CDR3 loop spans 14 amino acids. CDR3 in amino acids: CASSFMGTDGELFF.

The chain employs TRBV5-5 and TRBJ2-1. CDR3 length: 15 residues. Germline assignment: CDR1 SGHKS and CDR2 YYEKEE (reference sequence). The CDR3 reads CASSLWGTSYNEQFF.

The rearrangement uses TRBV19 and TRBJ1-1; TCRdb outputs TRBD1, but without DNA this stays unchecked. CDR3 length: 16 residues. Germline V gene lookup returns CDR1 LNHDA and CDR2 SQIVND (reference sequence). The CDR3 sequence is CASSRRTERMNTEAFF.

The V gene is TRBV12-3 or TRBV12-4, the J gene TRBJ1-5. The CDR3 spans 12 residues. CDR3 in amino acids: CASTAGYQPQHF.

The genes are TRBV7-9 and TRBJ2-3; with no DNA, the TCRdb D assignment of TRBD1 cannot be verified. Per germline, CDR1 SEHNR and CDR2 FQNEAQ (reference sequence). The CDR3 runs 15 residues. The CDR3: CASSLGQGMVDTQYF.

V gene TRBV7-2 combines with J gene TRBJ2-7; the TRBD1 assignment by TCRdb is unverifiable without DNA. The CDR3 consists of 13 residues. CDR1 and CDR2 (germline): SGHTA, FQGNSA. CDR3 loop: CASRAAGRNEQYF.

The V gene is TRBV7-8, the J gene TRBJ2-4; lacking DNA, the TRBD1 call made by TCRdb goes unchecked. The CDR3 covers 13 residues. CDR1 is SGHVS, CDR2 FQNEAQ, per germline. CDR3: CASRGSKGDIQYF.

The V and J genes are TRBV12-3 or TRBV12-4 and TRBJ1-5; absent DNA, TCRdb's TRBD1 call cannot be checked. The CDR3 consists of 15 residues. CDR3 in amino acids: CASSVTGALNQPQHF.

The chain uses TRBV11-3 and TRBJ2-3; TCRdb lists TRBD1, though no DNA is available to test this call. This CDR3 is 15 amino acids long. Germline lookup yields CDR1 SGHNT and CDR2 YENEEA. The CDR3 region is CASSLDSRTGDTQYF.

V and J are TRBV10-3 and TRBJ1-1; the TCRdb call, TRBD1, lacks DNA for checking. CDR3 length equals 13 residues. CDR1 and CDR2 from the germline V gene are ENHRY and SYGVKD. CDR3 in amino acids: CATWAPGGTEAFF.

The chain links TRBV20-1 to TRBJ1-4. The germline CDR1 and CDR2 sequences are DFQATT and SNEGSKA (reference sequence). This CDR3 has 12 residues. The CDR3 region is CSASDSNEKLFF.

This chain connects TRBV12-3 or TRBV12-4 to TRBJ2-5; the D gene TCRdb calls, TRBD1, cannot be checked with no DNA. This CDR3 region has 14 residues. CDR3 region: CASSLASGLETQYF.

The chain uses TRBV20-1 and TRBJ1-1; TCRdb outputs TRBD1, but without DNA this stays unchecked. CDR3 length: 14 residues. Germline loops: CDR1 DFQATT, CDR2 SNEGSKA (reference sequence). CDR3 in amino acids: CSASNWGADTEAFF.

The V gene is TRBV11-1, the J gene TRBJ2-2; no DNA is available, so the TRBD1 call from TCRdb remains unchecked. There are 15 residues in the CDR3. Germline V gene lookup returns CDR1 SGHAT and CDR2 FQDESV (reference sequence). The CDR3 protein is CASSLRGMNTGELFF.

V and J are TRBV29-1 and TRBJ2-3; the D call of TRBD1 rests on TCRdb alone, since no DNA is present to check it. The V gene's germline CDR1 is SQVTM and CDR2 ANQGSEA. The CDR3 totals 12 residues. CDR3 amino acids: CSSETGADTQYF.

The chain's CDR3 is CASRGGRNYGYTF. V gene TRBV5-6 combines with J gene TRBJ1-2; the D call of TRBD1 rests on TCRdb alone, since no DNA is present to check it. The CDR3 contains 13 residues. Germline values: CDR1 SGHDT, CDR2 YYEEEE.

The V call is TRBV5-6, the J call TRBJ2-3; the TRBD2 assignment by TCRdb is unverifiable without DNA. The V gene's germline CDR1 is SGHDT and CDR2 YYEEEE. The CDR3 has 15 amino acids. CDR3 sequence reads: CASSLRLAGRDTQYF.

The chain joins TRBV4-2 to TRBJ2-7. This CDR3 comprises 13 residues. Germline loops: CDR1 LGHNA, CDR2 YNFKEQ. CDR3 sequence reads: CASSQDRLREQYF.

This rearrangement joins TRBV7-2 to TRBJ2-3; TCRdb designates TRBD2, a call that cannot be tested without DNA. The length of the CDR3 is 16 residues. CDR1 is SGHTA and CDR2 is FQGNSA in the germline V gene. The CDR3 reads CASSFRGQGSTDTQYF.

The CDR3 sequence is CASSSGNSGNTIYF. The chain uses TRBV5-1 and TRBJ1-3. This CDR3 contains 14 residues. CDR1 is SGHRS, CDR2 YFSETQ, per germline. The variable domain in full, with the rest retrieved from reference TRBV5-1 and TRBJ1-3, is KAGVTQTPRYLIKTRGQQVTLSCSPISGHRSVSWYQQTPGQGLQFLFEYFSETQRNKGNFPGRFSGRQFSNSRSEMNVSTLELGDSALYLCASSSGNSGNTIYFGEGSWLTVV.